This T cell receptor beta chain was recorded in a study of CD8 T cells in ankylosing spondylitis. In this sample, this clonotype turned up many times. A single record per CDR3 protein comes from TCRdb applying MiXCR to the 5' RACE reads. There are under 200,000 distinct CDR3 sequences in the sample; approximately 10% occur only once, and roughly 28% lies in the top ten. V dropped 4 bases and J dropped 0 bases, with 14 bases sitting between them. Looked up from germline, CDR1 is DFQATT and CDR2 is SNEGSKA (reference sequence). The CDR3 totals 15 residues. The TCR was taken from a male donor with ankylosing spondylitis or in good health (not recorded which). The chain is built from TRBV20-1 and TRBJ2-3, with D unresolved. What was sequenced was blood, either unsorted or a sorted T cell fraction (not recorded which). Written as DNA, the CDR3 is TGCAGTGCTAATGAAGACTCGACTAGCACAGATACGCAGTATTTT. This encodes CSANEDSTSTDTQYF.